This TCR beta chain was captured by sequencing in a study of blood T cell repertoires in COVID-19. In the study overall: Sources were T cells, B-cell-depleted T cells, or PBMCs; the material itself was cDNA or gDNA.

The data were produced by immunoSEQ multiplex PCR, yet TCRdb's version contains in-frame clones alone and is incomplete. The sample includes about 140,000 clones, more than 75% of them seen just once. The TCR comes from a woman aged 40 to 50 with acute or convalescent COVID-19. What was sequenced was peripheral blood.

CDR3 sequence reads: CASRRAQGVYEQYF. CDR3 bases: TGTGCCAGCCGCCGGGCCCAGGGGGTATACGAGCAGTACTTC. The chain links TRBV28 to TRBJ2-7; 7 bases match TRBD1. Per the germline V gene, CDR1 is MDHEN and CDR2 is SYDVKM. The J segment lost 4 bases and the V segment lost 8 bases, leaving 11 bases of the junction unmatched. There are 14 residues in the CDR3.